The 19 T cell receptor beta chains below all came from one sample that was sequenced in a study of spatial heterogeneity in lung cancer (dated by TCRdb to the late 2010s). The sample's time point, from its label and the paper: sample taken at primary tumor resection. Libraries were prepared through 5' RACE. TCRdb lists the instrument as NextSeq 500. TCRdb handled the public reads itself, with Q25 trimming in fastp and clone calling in MiXCR, and kept productive beta chains. Rows with one shared CDR3 protein collapse into an entry with the most common genes and DNA. The sample data list around 6,000 distinct CDR3 sequences, and 15% to 20% of these were observed just once. Jointly, the top ten make up 16% of the sample. The source was normal lung tissue next to the tumor, collected at surgery. These receptors were collected from a male donor with early-stage non-small cell lung cancer.

The table lists this clonotype with a few counts. The chain couples TRBV5-1 to TRBJ2-1; 9 bases agree with TRBD2. CDR1 SGHRS and CDR2 YFSETQ come from the germline V gene. V gave up 4 bases and J gave up 4 bases; unmatched junction bases: 21. This CDR3 is built from 20 residues. CDR3 sequence (DNA): TGCGCCAGCAGCCCCCACCGGGTTTGGCGCGGGAGGGCGCAATACAATGAGCAGTTCTTC. Translation gives CASSPHRVWRGRAQYNEQFF.

This clonotype turned up a few times. V is TRBV6-6 and J is TRBJ1-4; D may be TRBD1 (5 bases). CDR1 and CDR2 (germline): MNHNY, SVGAGI (reference sequence). The CDR3 length is 14 residues. V shed 5 bases and J shed 3 bases, with 10 bases lying between them. CDR3 amino acids: CASSPGSANEKLFF. The CDR3 DNA reads TGTGCCAGCAGTCCAGGGTCTGCTAATGAAAAACTGTTTTTT.

In its sample, this clonotype was seen a few times. This chain links TRBV15 with TRBJ2-5; D could derive from TRBD1 or TRBD2 (5 bases each). The CDR3 spans 15 residues. V lost 6 bases and J 1 base, leaving 15 bases between the germline ends. Germline V CDR1 and CDR2: LNHNV, YYDKDF (reference sequence). CDR3: CATRSRGRTQETQYF. CDR3 bases: TGTGCCACCAGGAGCCGGGGACGGACCCAAGAGACCCAGTACTTC.

This clonotype is labeled as large. This chain joins TRBV28 and TRBJ2-1; D is unresolved. The V and J ends lost 3 bases and 1 base respectively, with 13 bases between them. There are 16 residues in the CDR3. Germline loops: CDR1 MDHEN, CDR2 SYDVKM. Here the CDR3 DNA reads TGTGCCAGCAGTTTTTCCCCCCCGCGTTCCTACAATGAGCAGTTCTTC. Residues: CASSFSPPRSYNEQFF.

Of note for this clonotype: A much more abundant neighbour one base away suggests this may be a read error. The V call is TRBV19, the J call TRBJ2-7; 7 bases are shared with TRBD1. This CDR3 has 13 amino acids. Germline V lookup: CDR1 LNHDA, CDR2 SQIVND (reference sequence). CDR3 amino acids: CGSSQTGHYEQYF. As DNA, the CDR3 is TGTGGCAGTAGTCAGACAGGGCACTACGAGCAGTACTTC.

As to this clonotype: One junction end disagrees with the germline gene, perhaps due to a read error. The J gene is TRBJ1-3, the V gene TRBV11-2; possible D gene TRBD1, 5 bases. The CDR3 covers 16 residues. Per the germline V gene, CDR1 is SGHAT and CDR2 is FQNNGV. The chain's CDR3 is CTSSLLGTNSGNTIYF. In DNA, the CDR3 is TGTACCAGCAGCTTATTGGGGACTAACTCTGGAAACACCATATATTTT.

V and J are TRBV6-1 and TRBJ2-1; 9 bases match TRBD1. Germline CDR1 MNHNS, CDR2 SASEGT. V lost 5 bases, J lost 9 bases, and 14 bases stayed unmatched. CDR3 size: 16 residues. The CDR3 DNA reads as TGTGCCAGCAGTAGGGCCGACAGGGGGGGTACAGGTGAGCAGTTCTTC. This encodes CASSRADRGGTGEQFF.

V and J are TRBV6-1 and TRBJ2-7; D ambiguous. The CDR3 spans 13 residues. The V gene's germline CDR1 is MNHNS and CDR2 SASEGT. Trimming cost V 0 bases and J 3 bases, with 6 bases left between them. The CDR3 spells CASSEAEHYEQYF. The CDR3, as DNA: TGTGCCAGCAGTGAAGCGGAACACTACGAGCAGTACTTC.

The sample holds a few counts of this clonotype. As DNA, the CDR3 is TGTGCCATCAGTTCAACCCTACTGCGGGACATCCGACCCTACACCGGGGAGCTGTTTTTT. As protein: CAISSTLLRDIRPYTGELFF. This chain links TRBV10-3 with TRBJ2-2; D might be TRBD1 or TRBD2, each matching 6 bases. This CDR3 has 20 residues. Germline-derived CDR1 and CDR2 are ENHRY and SYGVKD. Trimming left V 5 bases short and J 3 bases short, with 28 bases between.

By proportion, this clonotype is medium-sized (0.01 to 0.1%). The chain has TRBV28 and TRBJ2-1; TRBD2 matches at 13 bases. Trimming at V came to 3 bases and at J to 0 bases, leaving 5 bases not matched to a gene. The CDR3 spans 18 residues. From germline, CDR1 is MDHEN and CDR2 SYDVKM. CDR3 residues: CASSFWTSGSPSYNEQFF. DNA for the CDR3: TGTGCCAGCAGTTTTTGGACTAGCGGGAGTCCCTCCTACAATGAGCAGTTCTTC.

CDR3 nucleotides: TGTGCCAGTCGCCGGGACACTCCTAGGGAGCTGTTTTTT. This translates into CASRRDTPRELFF. The V call is TRBV19, the J call TRBJ2-2, with a tentative D call TRBD1 (6 bases). The CDR3 runs 13 residues. V was clipped by 8 bases and J by 9 bases, with 16 bases between them. The V gene's germline CDR1 is LNHDA and CDR2 SQIVND (reference sequence).

This clonotype was counted once. A read error may be the cause here, since a much bigger clone is one base away. The genes are TRBV12-3 or TRBV12-4 and TRBJ1-3; TRBD1 aligns across 10 bases. With 7 bases clipped from V and 4 bases from J, the junction kept 16 bases outside the gene matches. This CDR3 spans 18 amino acids. CDR3 loop: CASKLGVRQGASGNTIYF. CDR3 bases: TGTGCCAGCAAACTTGGGGTCAGACAGGGGGCCTCCGGAAACACCATATATTTT.

V is TRBV29-1 and J is TRBJ2-4; 8 bases map to TRBD2. V was clipped by 7 bases and J by 9 bases; unmatched bases: 11. The CDR3 is 13 amino acids. Per germline, CDR1 SQVTM and CDR2 ANQGSEA. CDR3: CSALAGALSIQYF. CDR3 in DNA: TGCAGCGCTCTAGCGGGTGCGTTAAGCATTCAGTACTTC. Full variable domain (rest looked up from reference TRBV29-1 and TRBJ2-4): SAVISQKPSRDICQRGTSLTIQCQVDSQVTMMFWYRQQPGQSLTLIATANQGSEATYESGFVIDKFPISRPNLTFSTLTVSNMSPEDSSIYLCSALAGALSIQYFGAGTRLSVL.

The chain links TRBV28 to TRBJ2-7; D call uncertain. Germline CDR1 is MDHEN and CDR2 is SYDVKM. This CDR3 contains 16 residues. V lost 4 bases and J lost 2, with 18 bases in between. CDR3: CASSSRPTSLPYEQYF. CDR3 nucleotide sequence: TGTGCCAGCAGTTCGAGACCTACCTCCCTCCCCTACGAGCAGTACTTC.

In its sample, this clonotype is medium-sized. The rearrangement links TRBV3-1 to TRBJ1-1; TRBD1 is a possible D gene (6 bases). CDR1 LGHDT and CDR2 YNNKEL come from the germline V gene (reference sequence). Deletions cut 2 bases from V and 7 bases from J, with 8 bases between. The CDR3 has 12 residues. CDR3 coding DNA: TGTGCCAGCAGCCAACGGGGGCTTGAAGCTTTCTTT. Translated: CASSQRGLEAFF.

This clonotype is medium-sized (0.01 to 0.1%) within its sample. The chain combines TRBV27 with TRBJ1-2, with TRBD1 matching 7 bases. V was pared by 3 bases and J by 4 bases, with 11 bases of the junction left unmatched. CDR1 is MNHEY, CDR2 SMNVEV, per germline (reference sequence). The CDR3 consists of 16 residues. CDR3 DNA: TGTGCCAGCAGTTTTTGGTCACAGGGGTCCCTCTATGGCTACACCTTC. The encoded protein is CASSFWSQGSLYGYTF.

This chain joins TRBV20-1 and TRBJ1-5; D is unclear. The length of the CDR3 is 14 residues. With 0 bases removed from V and 6 bases from J, the gap between germline ends came to 12 bases. The germline V gene encodes CDR1 DFQATT and CDR2 SNEGSKA (reference sequence). In DNA form, the CDR3 reads TGCAGTGCTAGAGACCGGGGTGAACTTCAGCCCCAGCATTTT. Translated: CSARDRGELQPQHF.

The table lists this clonotype with a count of one. The CDR3 is CASSLGHSGETQYF. The CDR3 nucleotides read TGTGCCAGCAGCCTCGGACACAGCGGAGAGACCCAGTACTTC. The chain recombines TRBV7-2 with TRBJ2-5, with D perhaps matching TRBD1 or TRBD2 (5 bases each). Trimming stripped 5 bases from V and 4 bases from J, with 14 bases between. Looked up from germline, CDR1 is SGHTA and CDR2 is FQGNSA. CDR3 length equals 14 residues.

This clonotype is medium-sized (0.01 to 0.1%) by share. The chain links TRBV7-6 to TRBJ2-2; 8 bases align to TRBD2. Germline CDR1 is SGHVS and CDR2 is FNYEAQ. The CDR3 runs to 18 residues. The V segment lost 2 bases and the J segment 4 bases; nucleotides outside the gene matches: 12. The CDR3 reads CASSLLEAGALGTGELFF. The CDR3 nucleotides read TGTGCCAGCAGCTTACTCGAAGCGGGAGCTTTGGGCACCGGGGAGCTGTTTTTT. Complete variable domain (other parts from reference TRBV7-6 and TRBJ2-2): GAGVSQSPRYKVTKRGQDVALRCDPISGHVSLYWYRQALGQGPEFLTYFNYEAQQDKSGLPNDRFSAERPEGSISTLTIQRTEQRDSAMYRCASSLLEAGALGTGELFFGEGSRLTVL.